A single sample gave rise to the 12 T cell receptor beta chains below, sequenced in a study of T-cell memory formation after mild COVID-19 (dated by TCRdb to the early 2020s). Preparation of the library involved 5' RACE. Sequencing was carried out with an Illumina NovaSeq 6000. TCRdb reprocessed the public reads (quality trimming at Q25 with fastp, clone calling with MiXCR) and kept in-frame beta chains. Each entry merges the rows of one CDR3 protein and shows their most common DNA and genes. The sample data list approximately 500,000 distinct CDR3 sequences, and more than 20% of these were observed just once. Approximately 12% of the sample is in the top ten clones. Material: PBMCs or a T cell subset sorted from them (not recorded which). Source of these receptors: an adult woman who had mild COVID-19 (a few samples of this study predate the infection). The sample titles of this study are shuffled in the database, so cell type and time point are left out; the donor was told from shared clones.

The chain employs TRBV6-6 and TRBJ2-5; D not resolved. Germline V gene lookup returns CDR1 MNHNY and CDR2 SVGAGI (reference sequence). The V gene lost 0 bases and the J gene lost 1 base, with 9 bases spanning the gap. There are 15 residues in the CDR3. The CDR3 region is CASSYSSPVQETQYF. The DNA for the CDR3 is TGTGCCAGCAGTTACTCGAGTCCAGTCCAAGAGACCCAGTACTTC.

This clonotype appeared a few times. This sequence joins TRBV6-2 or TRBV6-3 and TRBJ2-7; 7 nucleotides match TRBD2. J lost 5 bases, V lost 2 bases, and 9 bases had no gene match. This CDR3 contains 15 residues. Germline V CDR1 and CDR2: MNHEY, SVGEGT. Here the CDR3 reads CASSYKGGSVHEQYF. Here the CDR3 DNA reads TGTGCCAGCAGTTACAAAGGCGGGAGTGTCCACGAGCAGTACTTC.

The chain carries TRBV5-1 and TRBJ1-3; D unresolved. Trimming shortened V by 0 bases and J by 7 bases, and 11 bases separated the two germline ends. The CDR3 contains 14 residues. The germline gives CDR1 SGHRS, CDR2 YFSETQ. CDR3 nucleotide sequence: TGCGCCAGCAGCTTGGGACCATCCGGGAACACCATATATTTT. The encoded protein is CASSLGPSGNTIYF.

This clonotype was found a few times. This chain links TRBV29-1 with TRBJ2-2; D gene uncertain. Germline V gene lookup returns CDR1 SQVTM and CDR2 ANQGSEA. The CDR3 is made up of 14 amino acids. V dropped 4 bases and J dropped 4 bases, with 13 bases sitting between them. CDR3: CSVVDRGATGELFF. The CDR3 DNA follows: TGCAGCGTTGTTGATCGAGGCGCCACCGGGGAGCTGTTTTTT.

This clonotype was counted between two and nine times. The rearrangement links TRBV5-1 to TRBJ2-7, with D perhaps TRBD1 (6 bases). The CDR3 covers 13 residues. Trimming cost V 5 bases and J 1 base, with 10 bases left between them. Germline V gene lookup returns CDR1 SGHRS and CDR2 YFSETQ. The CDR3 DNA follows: TGCGCCAGCAGGATAACAGGGTCCTACGAGCAGTACTTC. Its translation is CASRITGSYEQYF.

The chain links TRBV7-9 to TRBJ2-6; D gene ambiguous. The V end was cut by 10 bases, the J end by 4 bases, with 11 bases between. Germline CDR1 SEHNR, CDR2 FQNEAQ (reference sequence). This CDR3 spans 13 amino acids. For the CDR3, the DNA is TGTGCCATCCCGATCGCCGGGGCCAACGTCCTGACTTTC. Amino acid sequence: CAIPIAGANVLTF.

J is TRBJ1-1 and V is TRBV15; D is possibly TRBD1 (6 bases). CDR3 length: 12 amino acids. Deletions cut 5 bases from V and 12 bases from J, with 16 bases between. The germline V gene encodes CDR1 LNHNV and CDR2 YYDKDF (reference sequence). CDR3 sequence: CATSDAGVRSFF. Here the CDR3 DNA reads TGTGCCACCAGCGACGCAGGGGTTCGGTCTTTCTTT.

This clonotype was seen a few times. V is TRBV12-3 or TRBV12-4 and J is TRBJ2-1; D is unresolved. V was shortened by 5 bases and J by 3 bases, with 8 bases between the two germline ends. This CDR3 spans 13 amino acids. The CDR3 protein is CASSRADYNEQFF. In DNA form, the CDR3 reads TGTGCCAGCAGTCGAGCTGACTACAATGAGCAGTTCTTC.

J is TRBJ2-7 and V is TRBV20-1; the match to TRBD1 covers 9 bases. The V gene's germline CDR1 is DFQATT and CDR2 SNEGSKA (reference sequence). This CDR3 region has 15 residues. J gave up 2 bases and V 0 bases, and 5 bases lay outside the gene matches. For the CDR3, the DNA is TGCAGTGCTAGAGATACGGGACAGGGAACCTACGAGCAGTACTTC. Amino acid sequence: CSARDTGQGTYEQYF.

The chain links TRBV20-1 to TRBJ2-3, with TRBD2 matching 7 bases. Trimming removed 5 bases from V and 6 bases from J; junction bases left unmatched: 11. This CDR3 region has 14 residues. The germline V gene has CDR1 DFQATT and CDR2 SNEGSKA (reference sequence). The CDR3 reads CSAGDGLVADTQYF. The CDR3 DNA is TGCAGTGCTGGGGACGGACTAGTGGCTGATACGCAGTATTTT.

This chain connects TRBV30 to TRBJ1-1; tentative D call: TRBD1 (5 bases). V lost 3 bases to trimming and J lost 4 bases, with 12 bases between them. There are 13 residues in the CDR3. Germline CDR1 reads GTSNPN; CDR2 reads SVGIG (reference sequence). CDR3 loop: CAWSSGQSTEAFF. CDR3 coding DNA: TGTGCCTGGAGCTCCGGACAAAGCACTGAAGCTTTCTTT.

The CDR3, as DNA: TGTGCCAGCAGTCGGGACAGTTGGTTATCTAGCACAGATACGCAGTATTTT. The encoded protein is CASSRDSWLSSTDTQYF. This chain joins TRBV6-5 and TRBJ2-3; 7 bases line up with TRBD1. This CDR3 has 17 amino acids. The trim removed 5 bases at V and 0 bases at J, leaving 11 bases unmatched. CDR1 and CDR2 (germline): MNHEY, SVGAGI.